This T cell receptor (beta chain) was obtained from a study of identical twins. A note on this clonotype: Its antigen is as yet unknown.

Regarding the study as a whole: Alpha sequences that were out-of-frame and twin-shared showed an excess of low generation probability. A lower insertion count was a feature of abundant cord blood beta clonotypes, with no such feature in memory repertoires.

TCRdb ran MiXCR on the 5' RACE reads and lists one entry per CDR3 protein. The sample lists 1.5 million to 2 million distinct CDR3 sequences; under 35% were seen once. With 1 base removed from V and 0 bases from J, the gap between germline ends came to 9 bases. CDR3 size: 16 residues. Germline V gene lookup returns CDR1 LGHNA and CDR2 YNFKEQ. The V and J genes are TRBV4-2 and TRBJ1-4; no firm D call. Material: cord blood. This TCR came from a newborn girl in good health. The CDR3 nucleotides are TGTGCCAGCAGCCAAGCGGACCTTGCAACTAATGAAAAACTGTTTTTT. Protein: CASSQADLATNEKLFF.